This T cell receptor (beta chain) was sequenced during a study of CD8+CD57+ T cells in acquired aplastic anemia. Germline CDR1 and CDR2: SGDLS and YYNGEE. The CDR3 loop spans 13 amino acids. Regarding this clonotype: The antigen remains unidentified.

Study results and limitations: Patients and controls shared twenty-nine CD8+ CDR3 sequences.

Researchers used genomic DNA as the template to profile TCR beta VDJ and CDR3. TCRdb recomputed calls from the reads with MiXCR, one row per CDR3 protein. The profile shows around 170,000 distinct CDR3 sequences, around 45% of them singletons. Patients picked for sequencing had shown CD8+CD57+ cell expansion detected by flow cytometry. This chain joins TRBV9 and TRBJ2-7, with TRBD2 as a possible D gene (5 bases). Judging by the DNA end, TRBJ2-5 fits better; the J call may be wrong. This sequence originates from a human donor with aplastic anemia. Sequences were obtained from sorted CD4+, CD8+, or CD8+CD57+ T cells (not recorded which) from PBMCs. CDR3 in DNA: TGTGCCAGCAGCGTAGGGGAGCGGGAGACCCAGTACTTC. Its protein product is CASSVGERETQYF.